Below, one TCR beta chain is given with its context. The data were obtained in a study of OX40 agonist ivuxolimab in advanced cancers. Method: immunoSEQ multiplex PCR; TCRdb's copy keeps in-frame clones and lacks some. The profile shows about 62,000 clones, around 84% of them singletons. The CDR3 extends over 16 amino acids. Germline loops: CDR1 SGHTA, CDR2 FQGTGA. Unmatched junction bases numbered 10, after V lost 5 bases and J lost 5 bases. The material was CD4+ or CD8+ T cells sorted from blood, obtained in a trial of the OX40 agonist ivuxolimab. The chain employs TRBV7-3 and TRBJ2-3; TRBD2 aligns across 10 bases. The receptor comes from an adult with an advanced solid tumor such as melanoma, head and neck, liver or kidney cancer. In DNA form, the CDR3 reads TGTGCCAGCAGCGTGGGAGCGGGAGGGCCCTTAGATACGCAGTATTTT. Translation gives CASSVGAGGPLDTQYF.